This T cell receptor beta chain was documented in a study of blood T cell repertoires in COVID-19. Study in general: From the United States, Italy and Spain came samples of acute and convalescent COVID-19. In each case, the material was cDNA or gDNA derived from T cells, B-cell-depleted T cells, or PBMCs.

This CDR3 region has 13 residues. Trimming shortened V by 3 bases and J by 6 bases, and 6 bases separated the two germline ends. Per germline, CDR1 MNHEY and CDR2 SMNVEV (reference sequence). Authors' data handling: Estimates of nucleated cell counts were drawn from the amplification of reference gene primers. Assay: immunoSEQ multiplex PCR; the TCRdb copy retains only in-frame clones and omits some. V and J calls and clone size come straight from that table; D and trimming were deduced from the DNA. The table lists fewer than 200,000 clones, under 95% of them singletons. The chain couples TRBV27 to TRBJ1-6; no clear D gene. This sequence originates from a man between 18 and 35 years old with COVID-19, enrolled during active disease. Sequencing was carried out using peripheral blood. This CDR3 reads CASSLRSNSPLHF. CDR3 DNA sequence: TGTGCCAGCAGTTTGAGGTCTAATTCACCCCTCCACTTT.